This TCR beta chain came from a study of T cell changes during pregnancy in multiple sclerosis. The protocol was immunoSEQ multiplex PCR, while the TCRdb copy is restricted to in-frame clones and leaves out a portion. The sample consists of about 64,000 clones, around 96% of them appearing once. The CDR3 extends over 17 amino acids. After removal of 1 base from V and 7 bases from J, the junction contained 13 bases not matched to a gene. Germline V gene sequence: CDR1 LGHNA, CDR2 YNFKEQ. The TCR was taken from a female donor with multiple sclerosis, enrolled in a pregnancy study. The starting material was CD8+ T cells from peripheral blood mononuclear cells, obtained after pregnancy. The rearrangement uses TRBV4-2 and TRBJ1-1; the match to TRBD1 covers 9 bases. The chain's CDR3 is CASSQGSGDRGIVEAFF. CDR3 nucleotides: TGTGCCAGCAGCCAAGGGTCTGGCGACAGGGGGATAGTTGAAGCTTTCTTT.